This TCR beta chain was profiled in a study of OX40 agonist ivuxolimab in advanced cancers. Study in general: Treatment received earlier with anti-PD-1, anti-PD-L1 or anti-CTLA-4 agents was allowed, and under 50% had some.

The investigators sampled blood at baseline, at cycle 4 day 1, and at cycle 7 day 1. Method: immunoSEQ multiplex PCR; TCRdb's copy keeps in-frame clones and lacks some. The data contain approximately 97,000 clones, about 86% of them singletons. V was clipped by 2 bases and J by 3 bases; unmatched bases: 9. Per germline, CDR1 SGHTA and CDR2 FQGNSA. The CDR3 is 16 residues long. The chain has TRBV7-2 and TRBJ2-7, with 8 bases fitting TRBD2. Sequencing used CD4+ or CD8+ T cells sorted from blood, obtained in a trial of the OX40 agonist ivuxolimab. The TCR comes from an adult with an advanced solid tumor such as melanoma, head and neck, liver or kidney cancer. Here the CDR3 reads CASSLKGYSGSYEQYF. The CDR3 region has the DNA TGTGCCAGCAGCTTAAAAGGGTACAGCGGGAGCTACGAGCAGTACTTC. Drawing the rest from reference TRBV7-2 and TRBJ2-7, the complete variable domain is GAGVSQSPSNKVTEKGKDVELRCDPISGHTALYWYRQSLGQGLEFLIYFQGNSAPDKSGLPSDRFSAERTGGSVSTLTIQRTQQEDSAVYLCASSLKGYSGSYEQYFGPGTRLTVT.